Listed here are 21 T cell receptor beta chains from one sample, sequenced in a study of identical twins. MiXCR, run by TCRdb on the 5' RACE reads, gives a single entry per CDR3 protein. The table includes fewer than 350,000 distinct CDR3 sequences, approximately 8.5% detected once. The same sample was also studied in work on yellow fever vaccine responses in identical twins.

The material sequenced was memory (CD45RO+) T cells sorted from blood. The origin of the receptors is a woman under 30 in good health.

Many counts were recorded for this clonotype. V usage is TRBV7-2 and J usage is TRBJ2-7; 7 bases agree with TRBD2. Germline-derived CDR1 and CDR2 are SGHTA and FQGNSA. V trimming: 0 bases; J trimming: 6 bases; junction bases outside the gene matches: 2. CDR3 length: 13 amino acids. The CDR3 spells CASSLAGGPEQYF. The CDR3 bases are TGTGCCAGCAGCTTAGCGGGAGGGCCCGAGCAGTACTTC. The full variable domain, in which reference TRBV7-2 and TRBJ2-7 provide the parts outside the CDR3, is GAGVSQSPSNKVTEKGKDVELRCDPISGHTALYWYRQSLGQGLEFLIYFQGNSAPDKSGLPSDRFSAERTGGSVSTLTIQRTQQEDSAVYLCASSLAGGPEQYFGPGTRLTVT.

This clonotype was seen a few times. The V call is TRBV10-2, the J call TRBJ2-7; D call uncertain. Trimming cost V 1 base and J 6 bases, with 4 bases left between them. This CDR3 contains 11 residues. Germline CDR1 reads WSHSY; CDR2 reads SAAADI. The CDR3: CASSEFLEQYF. DNA for the CDR3: TGCGCCAGCAGTGAGTTTCTCGAGCAGTACTTC.

The sample holds a few counts of this clonotype. V is TRBV6-1 and J is TRBJ2-1, with D uncertain. The germline V gene encodes CDR1 MNHNS and CDR2 SASEGT. This CDR3 contains 14 residues. V was pared by 7 bases and J by 0 bases, with 10 bases between. The DNA for the CDR3 is TGTGCCAGCACCGGACGGAGCTCCTACAATGAGCAGTTCTTC. This gives the protein CASTGRSSYNEQFF.

V usage is TRBV6-1 and J usage is TRBJ1-5, with a weak D call TRBD1 (5 bases). The CDR3 covers 14 residues. V lost 10 bases and J lost 2, with 15 bases in between. Germline V gene sequence: CDR1 MNHNS, CDR2 SASEGT. DNA for the CDR3: TGTGCCATCAGGGTCCGGGGGGGCAATCAGCCCCAGCATTTT. Translation gives CAIRVRGGNQPQHF.

This clonotype was seen repeatedly, ten times or more. The V and J genes are TRBV20-1 and TRBJ1-1, with D perhaps TRBD1 (5 bases). This CDR3 is 12 amino acids long. Per germline, CDR1 DFQATT and CDR2 SNEGSKA (reference sequence). Trimming cost V 7 bases and J 1 base, with 10 bases left between them. The CDR3 region has the DNA TGCAGTGTCCTGAGGGGGAACACTGAAGCTTTCTTT. It encodes CSVLRGNTEAFF.

This clonotype has at least ten counts. This chain links TRBV10-3 with TRBJ2-1, with 10 bases aligning to TRBD1. Per the germline V gene, CDR1 is ENHRY and CDR2 is SYGVKD. V dropped 11 bases and J dropped 7; count of bases not matched to a gene: 8. This CDR3 spans 13 amino acids. CDR3 in amino acids: CASARDRGNEQFF. The CDR3 bases are TGTGCCTCCGCGCGGGACAGGGGTAATGAGCAGTTCTTC.

The genes are TRBV20-1 and TRBJ2-7; tentatively, D is TRBD2 (6 bases). CDR1 and CDR2 from the germline V gene are DFQATT and SNEGSKA (reference sequence). This CDR3 region has 15 residues. Trimming removed 1 base from V and 6 bases from J, with 19 bases in between. In DNA form, the CDR3 reads TGCAGTGCTAGAGTGATGGCGGGGATTAAATCCGAGCAGTACTTC. It translates to CSARVMAGIKSEQYF.

The table lists this clonotype with a few counts. V usage is TRBV29-1 and J usage is TRBJ2-1, with 10 bases identical to TRBD1. This CDR3 region has 14 residues. The ends lost 7 bases at V and 7 bases at J; junction bases unmatched: 10. Germline V CDR1 and CDR2: SQVTM, ANQGSEA. The CDR3 sequence is CSALDRGRLNEQFF. The CDR3 DNA reads TGCAGCGCCCTCGACAGGGGGCGCTTAAATGAGCAGTTCTTC.

This clonotype was counted a few times. The CDR3 bases are TGTGCCAGCAGTTTTTGGGGCGGGAGCATTCAGTACTTC. Protein: CASSFWGGSIQYF. The rearrangement links TRBV28 to TRBJ2-4; TRBD2 agrees at 7 bases. In germline, CDR1 is MDHEN, CDR2 SYDVKM. Trimming removed 3 bases from V and 9 bases from J; junction bases left unmatched: 5. The CDR3 consists of 13 residues. The full variable domain, completed using reference TRBV28 and TRBJ2-4, is DVKVTQSSRYLVKRTGEKVFLECVQDMDHENMFWYRQDPGLGLRLIYFSYDVKMKEKGDIPEGYSVSREKKERFSLILESASTNQTSMYLCASSFWGGSIQYFGAGTRLSVL.

This clonotype was seen only a few times. The chain has TRBV3-1 and TRBJ2-4; the D gene is possibly TRBD2 (6 bases). The V end lost 1 base, the J end lost 6 bases, and 13 bases lay between the germline ends. There are 15 residues in the CDR3. Germline V lookup: CDR1 LGHDT, CDR2 YNNKEL (reference sequence). The CDR3 reads CASSQGVGGTNIQYF. Written as DNA, the CDR3 is TGTGCCAGCAGCCAAGGAGTGGGAGGCACAAACATTCAGTACTTC.

This rearrangement joins TRBV18 to TRBJ2-3; 8 nucleotides line up with TRBD1. The CDR3 totals 16 residues. Germline-derived CDR1 and CDR2 are KGHSH and LQKENI. J was trimmed by 0 bases and V by 4 bases; bases with no gene match: 6. CDR3 sequence: CASSRMGQVSTDTQYF. In nucleotides, the CDR3 is TGTGCCAGCTCACGAATGGGACAGGTCAGCACAGATACGCAGTATTTT.

Many counts were recorded for this clonotype. The chain uses TRBV6-1 and TRBJ1-5; no clear D gene. V lost 6 bases and J lost 5, with 14 bases in between. The germline V gene has CDR1 MNHNS and CDR2 SASEGT. This CDR3 comprises 14 residues. CDR3 amino acids: CASSDPDGYQPQHF. CDR3 in DNA: TGTGCCAGCAGCGACCCGGACGGGTATCAGCCCCAGCATTTT.

V and J are TRBV19 and TRBJ2-6; D is ambiguous. The V gene lost 8 bases and the J gene lost 0 bases, with 8 bases spanning the gap. Germline V gene data show CDR1 as LNHDA and CDR2 as SQIVND (reference sequence). The CDR3 is made up of 14 amino acids. CDR3 sequence: CASLRNSGANVLTF. The CDR3 DNA follows: TGTGCCAGTTTACGGAACTCTGGGGCCAACGTCCTGACTTTC.

This clonotype was observed a single time. This chain connects TRBV20-1 to TRBJ2-1; the match to TRBD2 covers 7 bases. The CDR3 totals 13 residues. V dropped 3 bases and J dropped 7; count of bases not matched to a gene: 6. Germline V CDR1 and CDR2: DFQATT, SNEGSKA (reference sequence). CDR3 nucleotide sequence: TGCAGTGCTAGCGGGAGGTTTAGAAATGAGCAGTTCTTC. Its protein is CSASGRFRNEQFF.

The rearrangement links TRBV7-9 to TRBJ2-6; 7 bases line up with TRBD1. CDR1 SEHNR and CDR2 FQNEAQ come from the germline V gene (reference sequence). J gave up 1 base and V 5 bases, and 5 bases lay outside the gene matches. This CDR3 has 16 residues. The DNA for the CDR3 is TGTGCCAGCAGCATAGGGGGACAGTCTGGGGCCAACGTCCTGACTTTC. Translated, it gives CASSIGGQSGANVLTF.

The chain recombines TRBV6-5 with TRBJ2-5, with D tentatively TRBD1 or TRBD2 (6 bases each). Between the trimmed V and J ends, which lost 2 bases and 0 bases, there was a span of 10 bases. Germline CDR1 is MNHEY and CDR2 is SVGAGI. CDR3 length: 15 amino acids. This CDR3 is CASSYGGHYQETQYF. CDR3 DNA: TGTGCCAGCAGTTACGGGGGGCACTACCAAGAGACCCAGTACTTC.

V is TRBV18 and J is TRBJ2-6; D is ambiguous. Germline V gives CDR1 KGHSH, CDR2 LQKENI. The CDR3 has 19 residues. Trimming cost V 1 base and J 0 bases, with 16 bases left between them. CDR3 protein: CASSPQRITDRSGANVLTF. The CDR3 bases are TGTGCCAGCTCACCACAGAGGATTACGGATCGCTCTGGGGCCAACGTCCTGACTTTC.

This clonotype was seen repeatedly, ten times or more. The chain combines TRBV10-3 with TRBJ2-7; D is possibly TRBD2 (5 bases). The germline CDR1 and CDR2 sequences are ENHRY and SYGVKD. V dropped 0 bases and J dropped 6 bases, with 12 bases sitting between them. This CDR3 has 14 residues. The CDR3 DNA is TGTGCCATCAGTGAGTCGCTTGCGGGTGGCGAGCAGTACTTC. Protein: CAISESLAGGEQYF.

This clonotype was detected only a few times. The chain uses TRBV3-1 and TRBJ1-5, with 7 positions matching TRBD1. The germline CDR1 and CDR2 sequences are LGHDT and YNNKEL (reference sequence). V dropped 3 bases and J dropped 7; count of bases not matched to a gene: 9. The CDR3 totals 15 residues. This chain's CDR3 is CASSQGTVLLQPQHF. The CDR3 nucleotides are TGTGCCAGCAGCCAGGGGACAGTTCTGCTCCAGCCCCAGCATTTT.

This chain links TRBV7-6 with TRBJ2-3, with 8 bases lining up with TRBD1. V shed 5 bases and J 2 bases; nucleotides not matched to a gene: 6. CDR1 is SGHVS and CDR2 is FNYEAQ in the germline V gene. This CDR3 has 15 amino acids. This CDR3 is CASSRGTGITDTQYF. Written as DNA, the CDR3 is TGTGCCAGCAGCCGGGGGACAGGAATCACAGATACGCAGTATTTT.

This clonotype was recorded at least ten times. CDR3 sequence: CAIKQLAGGWDTQYF. In DNA form, the CDR3 reads TGTGCCATCAAACAACTAGCGGGGGGCTGGGATACGCAGTATTTT. The rearrangement joins TRBV10-3 to TRBJ2-3; 12 bases are shared with TRBD2. J was trimmed by 6 bases and V by 7 bases; bases with no gene match: 8. CDR1 ENHRY and CDR2 SYGVKD come from the germline V gene. This CDR3 has 15 amino acids.